Listed below are T cell receptor beta chains from one sample, sequenced in a study of T cell changes during pregnancy in multiple sclerosis. Only in-frame clones appear in the TCRdb table, and some are missing; sequencing was by immunoSEQ multiplex PCR. The repertoire holds around 72,000 clones, with 90% to 95% as singletons. The sequencing here drew on peripheral blood, taken in the second trimester of pregnancy. All receptors derive from a female donor in good health, enrolled as a control in a pregnancy study. Both conserved end residues are part of each CDR3. Each record gives: V gene, J gene, D gene, clone size, CDR3 DNA, CDR3 protein. D genes are given only for firm matches. Some rows mark clone size as missing; the rest say once, few, many or name a class of expanded clone.

TRBV11-1	TRBJ2-2	-	-	TGTGCCAGCAGCTTAGTAAAGCAACAGGGATTCCCCGGGGAGCTGTTTTTT	CASSLVKQQGFPGELFF
TRBV27	TRBJ1-4	TRBD1	-	TGTGCCAGCAGTTTATCGTGGGACAGGGGTAATGAAAAACTGTTTTTT	CASSLSWDRGNEKLFF
TRBV11-2	TRBJ1-2	-	-	TGTGCCAGCAGACGCGACAGCTATGGCTACACCTTC	CASRRDSYGYTF
TRBV7-9	TRBJ1-3	-	-	TGTGCCAGCAGCTACGCTAGGACAGTCTCTGGAAACACCATATATTTT	CASSYARTVSGNTIYF
TRBV19	TRBJ1-5	-	-	TGTGCCAGTAGCGAGGGGGTAGTATATCAGCCCCAGCATTTT	CASSEGVVYQPQHF
TRBV7-2	TRBJ1-4	-	-	TGTGCCAGCAGCTTAGATTCCAGGGTTGGTGAAAAACTGTTTTTT	CASSLDSRVGEKLFF
TRBV30	TRBJ1-3	-	-	TGTGCCTGGAGCCCTCCACGCAGCGGTGGAAACACCATATATTTT	CAWSPPRSGGNTIYF
TRBV18	TRBJ2-1	TRBD1	-	TGTGCCAGCTCACCCACAGGGGGTAACTACAATGAGCAGTTCTTC	CASSPTGGNYNEQFF
TRBV18	TRBJ2-1	-	-	TGTGCCAGCTCACCGCCCGGGTCCCCTCGGTCATACAATGAGCAGTTCTTC	CASSPPGSPRSYNEQFF
TRBV7-9	TRBJ2-7	-	-	TGTGCCAGCAGCTCCAACAGGGATGGGAACGAGCAGTACTTC	CASSSNRDGNEQYF
TRBV2	TRBJ2-2	TRBD1	-	TGTGCCAGGGGACGGGACAGGGGATCCACCGGGGAGCTGTTTTTT	CARGRDRGSTGELFF
TRBV19	TRBJ1-1	-	-	TGTGCCAGTAGTCCCGGCGGCCTCGTCGCTTTCTTT	CASSPGGLVAFF
TRBV5-6	TRBJ1-4	TRBD1	-	TGTGCCAGCAGCCTGGAACGGGACAGGGCACCCGTTAATGAAAAACTGTTTTTT	CASSLERDRAPVNEKLFF
TRBV5-1	TRBJ2-1	TRBD2	-	TGCGCCAGCGGATCGGGACTAGCCTCCAATGAGCAGTTCTTC	CASGSGLASNEQFF
TRBV28	TRBJ2-7	-	-	TGTGCCAGCAAACAGGGTCCCTACGAGCAGTACTTC	CASKQGPYEQYF
TRBV4-3	TRBJ2-3	-	-	TGCGCCAGCAGCCAAGATCTGGGGGGAAGCACAGATACGCAGTATTTT	CASSQDLGGSTDTQYF
TRBV29-1	TRBJ2-4	TRBD1	medium-sized	TGCAGCGCCGATTTGACAGGGGACGGCATTCAGTACTTC	CSADLTGDGIQYF
TRBV7-9	TRBJ1-1	-	-	TGTGCCAGCAGCTTGGCAGGGAAGGTACTTGAAGCTTTCTTT	CASSLAGKVLEAFF
TRBV4-3	TRBJ2-5	-	-	TGCGCCAGCAGCCACCTACAGGGTGGCCAAGAGACCCAGTACTTC	CASSHLQGGQETQYF
TRBV13	TRBJ2-2	TRBD1	-	TGTGCCAGCAGCTTACGAGACAGGGGGCTCGCCGGGGAGCTGTTTTTT	CASSLRDRGLAGELFF
TRBV7-9	TRBJ2-3	TRBD1	-	TGTGCCAGCAGCTCGCGGACAGGGGGTAGCACAGATACGCAGTATTTT	CASSSRTGGSTDTQYF
TRBV6-5	TRBJ2-3	-	-	TGTGCCAGCAGTTTGGGGACTTACACAGATACGCAGTATTTT	CASSLGTYTDTQYF
TRBV5-4	TRBJ1-2	TRBD1	once	TGTGCCAGCAGCCAACAGGGGGTGGGGAACGGCTACACCTTC	CASSQQGVGNGYTF
TRBV5-5	TRBJ1-4	-	-	TGTGCCAGCAGCTTGGCCATAGCGTCAACCGAAAAACTGTTTTTT	CASSLAIASTEKLFF
TRBV5-4	TRBJ1-1	-	-	TGTGCCAGCAGCGACCCCGGGACTCGCCCTGAAGCTTTCTTT	CASSDPGTRPEAFF
TRBV7-8	TRBJ2-5	-	once	TGTGCCAGCAGCTTACAGCCTGACCCGCGGGAGACCCAGTACTTC	CASSLQPDPRETQYF
TRBV5-8	TRBJ1-5	-	-	TGTGCCAGCAGCTTGAGAGACAGTAGCAATCAGCCCCAGCATTTT	CASSLRDSSNQPQHF
TRBV7-2	TRBJ2-7	TRBD2	once	TGTGCCAGCAGCCGGGGGAAGCGGGGGGTCTCCTTCTCCTACGAGCAGTACTTC	CASSRGKRGVSFSYEQYF
TRBV5-4	TRBJ2-3	-	-	TGTGCCAGCAGGGGGGCTGGGATTACAGATACGCAGTATTTT	CASRGAGITDTQYF
TRBV6-5	TRBJ1-1	-	-	TGTGCCAGCACCAACAGTAGGAACACTGAAGCTTTCTTT	CASTNSRNTEAFF
TRBV9	TRBJ2-1	TRBD2	-	TGTGCCAGCAGCCTAAGAGCGGGGGGTAATGAGCAGTTCTTC	CASSLRAGGNEQFF
TRBV5-4	TRBJ2-7	-	-	TGTGCCAGCAGCCTCCCCGGAGATGCCAATTACGAGCAGTACTTC	CASSLPGDANYEQYF
TRBV5-1	TRBJ2-6	-	-	TGCGCCAGCAGCGGCAGGGATTTTGGGGCCAACGTCCTGACTTTC	CASSGRDFGANVLTF
TRBV5-4	TRBJ2-2	TRBD2	-	TGTGCCAGCAGCTTGGGCGGGGGGAACACCGGGGAGCTGTTTTTT	CASSLGGGNTGELFF
TRBV7-3	TRBJ1-1	-	-	TGTGCCAGCAGCGCTACCCGGACACTGAACACTGAAGCTTTCTTT	CASSATRTLNTEAFF
TRBV6-5	TRBJ2-4	TRBD2	-	TGTGCCAGCAGTTTTTGGACTAGCGGGGGGCGTAACATTCAGTACTTC	CASSFWTSGGRNIQYF
TRBV9	TRBJ2-3	-	-	TGTGCCAGCAGCCCCTCCGGGACTCCCTGGGGGGATACGCAGTATTTT	CASSPSGTPWGDTQYF
TRBV18	TRBJ2-1	-	-	TGTGCCAGCTCACCAAGGGCGCTAAGCGGCGCCGTTTACAATGAGCAGTTCTTC	CASSPRALSGAVYNEQFF
TRBV18	TRBJ1-6	-	-	TGTGCCAGCTCGTACACGGAGACCTATAATTCACCCCTCCACTTT	CASSYTETYNSPLHF
TRBV9	TRBJ2-2	-	-	TGTGCCAGCAGCGTAGGACCGGGGAGCACCGGGGAGCTGTTTTTT	CASSVGPGSTGELFF
TRBV19	TRBJ1-6	TRBD1	-	TGTGCCAGTAGCCGAGACAGGGTGGGCTCACCCCTCCACTTT	CASSRDRVGSPLHF
TRBV5-3	TRBJ2-1	TRBD2	-	TGTGCCAGAAGCCTCCTTGGGACTAGCGACTACAATGAGCAGTTCTTC	CARSLLGTSDYNEQFF